This section outlines one TCR beta chain sequence together with its context. One entry per CDR3 protein, called by TCRdb with MiXCR from the PCR reads. The sample lists about 15,000 distinct CDR3 sequences, over 50% occurring once. The CDR3 runs to 13 residues. CDR1 is SGHTA and CDR2 is FQGNSA in the germline V gene. Trimming took off 6 bases at V and 4 bases at J, with 10 bases between the two ends. The data belong to a study of tumor-infiltrating lymphocytes in oesophageal squamous cell carcinoma. The chain has TRBV7-2 and TRBJ2-1, with D possibly matching TRBD2 (5 bases). The sequenced sample was esophageal tumor tissue. The sequence derives from a female donor with esophageal squamous cell carcinoma. For the CDR3, the DNA is TGTGCCAGCAGGCGGGCGCTATACAATGAGCAGTTCTTC. Translated: CASRRALYNEQFF.